This T cell receptor (beta chain) was sequenced for a study of tissue T cells after allogeneic stem cell transplantation (dated by TCRdb to between 2022 and 2023). Background on the whole study: Over five adult allo-HCT recipients with steroid-refractory GVHD were prospectively enrolled in a research-autopsy study over an approximately 3-year period. Gastrointestinal GVHD was present in all GVHD patients, each of whom received several lines of GVHD-directed therapy, and 5 or 6 of these patients also had skin involvement. The study profiled TCR beta repertoires across many tissues from research autopsies of patients with and without GVHD, plus mouse models of GVHD. On the human side, the study was prospective and observational, with no blinding or randomization. In viably preserved blood and marrow, CD3+ T cells were flow-sorted if cell numbers allowed, whereas smaller samples went directly to DNA extraction. Pre-transplant PBMCs were of recipient origin and were available from four or five GVHD patients. Every GVHD patient received a graft from a donor; four grafts were unmodified and three were CD34-selected to deplete T cells. The paper's findings and limits, for the study overall: In both patients and mice, T cells from blood and spleen picked up only a limited part of the TCR repertoire that was detected in tissues. Within patients, how anatomically similar tissues were was a major factor shaping TCR repertoire composition, regardless of disease or transplant status. The patient cohort was small and varied clinically, and sampling depth was recognized as a limitation. Which tissue TCRs were alloreactive or antigen-specific was not determined in the study, and some clones might have been persisting host cells. Only a few T cell clones appeared in more than one patient, yet motif-based clustering showed tissue-specific repertoire signatures that were shared between patients.

Worth noting for this clone: Its recognized antigen is unknown. No much larger clone is present one base from it, and per-base qualities are unavailable.

Taken from the germline V gene, the CDR1 and CDR2 loops are ENHRY and SYGVKD. The CDR3 covers 13 residues, taking in both the cysteine and the phenylalanine. The retained sequence is limited to the CDR3, 39 bases, with the frame set at the first base. Here V drops 6 bases and J drops 5 bases, and the junction holds 5 bases not matched to any gene. The library was prepared using the immunoSEQ multiplex PCR assay. TCRbeta CDR3 sequencing was performed at survey depth by Adaptive Biotechnologies, and CDR3 sequences, V/J genes, productive frequency and template counts were reported. Amplification of TCR beta CDR3 regions started from genomic DNA instead of RNA. As for how the authors treated the data: Pairwise repertoire overlap between tissues was quantified with Jensen-Shannon divergence, where 1 means complete divergence and 0 identical. Tissues were grouped by single-linkage agglomerative hierarchical clustering of pairwise JSD values, and the clustering results were shown as dendrograms. GLIPH2 was run on all patient samples with simulation_depth 1000, kmer_min_depth 3 and cdr3_length_cutoff 8, and groups with more than two unique CDR3s were retained. A standardized tissue-overlap score was generated by extrapolating Jaccard GLIPH-group overlap across patients to a standard repertoire size of 1000 clones. Linear mixed-effect models, with tissue included as a fixed effect and individual included as a random effect, were used to assess associations of diversity with clinical or experimental variables. Imported from immuneACCESS, the table was reduced by TCRdb to in-frame sequences with V and J called. These copies leave out some clones; in studies compared against another copy, an unresolved V gene accounts for under half, and the cause of the remainder is not known. The DNA was the basis for D and trimming; V, J and clone size are from that table. This sample lists 25,000 to 35,000 clones; about 85% were detected once. Of the sample, around 3.5% falls within the top ten clones.

In the paper's terms, the time point label means: recipient (host-origin) PBMCs collected before allo-HCT. The sample consisted of blood, taken before transplantation. The receptor's source is a woman between 18 and 55 years old who later had graft-versus-host disease after an allogeneic stem cell transplant. The V gene is TRBV10-3 and the J gene is TRBJ1-1, and TRBD1 matches 8 of the central bases. CDR3 loop: CAIRDRAGTEAFF. In nucleotide form, the sequence is TGTGCCATCAGGGACAGGGCCGGAACTGAAGCTTTCTTT.